These 32 T cell receptor beta chains originate from one sample sequenced in a study of identical twins. TCRdb used MiXCR to reprocess the 5' RACE reads, holding one entry per CDR3 protein. The top ten clones hold approximately 4.3% of a sample with roughly 750,000 distinct CDR3 sequences, 21% of them seen once. The same sample was also used in a study of T cells expressing NK-cell markers.

Sequencing was done on a sample of PBMCs. The receptors shown here come from a woman under 30 in good health.

This clonotype came up many times. V is TRBV20-1 and J is TRBJ2-3, with TRBD2 identical over 8 bases. The CDR3 length is 15 residues. The trim removed 0 bases at V and 2 bases at J, leaving 4 bases unmatched. Germline V CDR1 and CDR2: DFQATT, SNEGSKA (reference sequence). This chain's CDR3 is CSAREGAGDTDTQYF. CDR3 DNA: TGCAGTGCTAGAGAGGGAGCGGGAGACACAGATACGCAGTATTTT.

The table lists this clonotype with a count of one. The chain has TRBV20-1 and TRBJ2-4; D remains unclear. Per the germline V gene, CDR1 is DFQATT and CDR2 is SNEGSKA (reference sequence). The CDR3 spans 13 residues. The ends were cut back, 5 bases at V and 2 bases at J, with 10 bases in the middle. Here the CDR3 reads CSAETSPKNIQYF. CDR3 nucleotides: TGCAGTGCTGAAACATCCCCCAAAAACATTCAGTACTTC.

This clonotype was observed a few times. The chain carries TRBV12-3 or TRBV12-4 and TRBJ2-1; D gene ambiguous. The CDR3 has 13 amino acids. Between the trimmed V and J ends, which lost 6 bases and 4 bases, there was a span of 10 bases. The DNA of the CDR3 is TGTGCCAGCAGGGCTGTGCTGTACAATGAGCAGTTCTTC. Amino acid sequence: CASRAVLYNEQFF.

The V and J genes are TRBV20-1 and TRBJ2-1, with D maybe TRBD2 (5 bases). V lost 0 bases and J 6 bases, leaving 18 bases between the germline ends. This CDR3 spans 16 amino acids. Germline assignment: CDR1 DFQATT and CDR2 SNEGSKA (reference sequence). CDR3 region: CSARDSSASPGNEQFF. CDR3 bases: TGCAGTGCTAGAGATTCTTCCGCTAGCCCGGGCAATGAGCAGTTCTTC.

This rearrangement joins TRBV29-1 to TRBJ1-1; D not certain. V was trimmed by 4 bases and J by 1 base, leaving 7 bases between them. This CDR3 has 12 residues. Germline CDR1 SQVTM, CDR2 ANQGSEA. The CDR3 coding sequence is TGCAGCGTTGGATCCGAGAACACTGAAGCTTTCTTT. Its translation is CSVGSENTEAFF.

In this sample, this clonotype turned up many times. The chain recombines TRBV7-2 with TRBJ2-7; no firm D call. The CDR3 contains 13 residues. CDR1 and CDR2 (germline): SGHTA, FQGNSA. V lost 0 bases and J lost 3, with 6 bases in between. CDR3 sequence: CASSLARLYEQYF. CDR3 nucleotide sequence: TGTGCCAGCAGCTTAGCGCGGCTCTACGAGCAGTACTTC.

The gene calls are TRBV7-9 and TRBJ2-7; tentative D call: TRBD1 (5 bases). Per the germline V gene, CDR1 is SEHNR and CDR2 is FQNEAQ (reference sequence). The CDR3 sequence is 15 residues long. Between the trimmed V and J ends, which lost 4 bases and 3 bases, there was a span of 16 bases. The CDR3: CASSSDSREVYEQYF. In DNA form, the CDR3 reads TGTGCCAGCAGCTCCGACAGCCGTGAAGTCTACGAGCAGTACTTC. Looking up the rest from reference TRBV7-9 and TRBJ2-7 gives the full variable domain: DTGVSQNPRHKITKRGQNVTFRCDPISEHNRLYWYRQTLGQGPEFLTYFQNEAQLEKSRLLSDRFSAERPKGSFSTLEIQRTEQGDSAMYLCASSSDSREVYEQYFGPGTRLTVT.

The genes are TRBV18 and TRBJ2-7; D is unclear. V was shortened by 6 bases and J by 1 base, with 16 bases between the two germline ends. The CDR3 is made up of 15 amino acids. CDR1 and CDR2 from the germline V gene are KGHSH and LQKENI. CDR3 region: CASSPTATLSYEQYF. CDR3 bases: TGTGCCAGCTCCCCGACCGCAACCCTATCCTACGAGCAGTACTTC. The full variable domain, in which reference TRBV18 and TRBJ2-7 provide the parts outside the CDR3, is NAGVMQNPRHLVRRRGQEARLRCSPMKGHSHVYWYRQLPEEGLKFMVYLQKENIIDESGMPKERFSAEFPKEGPSILRIQQVVRGDSAAYFCASSPTATLSYEQYFGPGTRLTVT.

This clonotype has just a few counts. The chain recombines TRBV27 with TRBJ1-2, with TRBD1 as a possible D gene (6 bases). Germline V CDR1 and CDR2: MNHEY, SMNVEV (reference sequence). Trimming removed 5 bases at V and 8 bases at J, with 18 bases between. The CDR3 totals 14 residues. CDR3 in amino acids: CASSELDSLKGYTF. Here the CDR3 DNA reads TGTGCCAGCAGTGAACTGGACAGTCTGAAGGGCTACACCTTC.

This clonotype occurred many times. The chain uses TRBV4-3 and TRBJ2-7; no definite D call. The ends were cut back, 1 base at V and 1 base at J, with 11 bases in the middle. The CDR3 has 15 residues. Looked up from germline, CDR1 is LGHNA and CDR2 is YSLEER. CDR3 loop: CASSQAGQESYEQYF. The CDR3, as DNA: TGCGCCAGCAGCCAAGCTGGGCAGGAATCCTACGAGCAGTACTTC.

The J gene is TRBJ1-5, the V gene TRBV12-3 or TRBV12-4, with a possible D match to TRBD1 (6 bases). V was clipped by 3 bases and J by 6 bases, with 12 bases between them. The CDR3 is made up of 14 amino acids. CDR3 nucleotides: TGTGCCAGCAGTTTTGTACAGGGTGGTCAGCCCCAGCATTTT. Its translation: CASSFVQGGQPQHF.

This clonotype was found many times. CDR3 nucleotides: TGTGCCAGCAGTCCCGGGACGAACCAAGAGACCCAGTACTTC. Translated, it gives CASSPGTNQETQYF. V gene TRBV27 combines with J gene TRBJ2-5; the D gene could be TRBD1 or TRBD2 (5 bases each). V lost 5 bases, J lost 0 bases, and 10 bases lay in between. The germline V gene has CDR1 MNHEY and CDR2 SMNVEV (reference sequence). There are 14 residues in the CDR3.

This clonotype was detected a few times. The chain links TRBV20-1 to TRBJ2-2, with 8 positions matching TRBD2. The germline CDR1 and CDR2 sequences are DFQATT and SNEGSKA (reference sequence). Losses at the gene ends were 1 base for V and 4 bases for J; bases not matched to a gene: 8. The CDR3 loop spans 16 amino acids. CDR3 sequence: CSARVHSGRGTGELFF. CDR3 DNA: TGCAGTGCTAGAGTTCACAGCGGGAGAGGCACCGGGGAGCTGTTTTTT.

Concerning this clonotype: The junction does not match germline at one end; this may be a read error. J is TRBJ2-2 and V is TRBV7-9; D gene unclear. This CDR3 has 16 amino acids. From germline, CDR1 is SEHNR and CDR2 FQNEAQ (reference sequence). CDR3 in DNA: TGTTCCAGCAGCTTTTTTCCTCCAGGCCTCACCGGGGAGCTGTTTTTT. Translation: CSSSFFPPGLTGELFF.

CDR3: CASSPSGGGADEQFF. The CDR3 DNA reads as TGTGCCAGCAGCCCCTCTGGGGGGGGAGCGGATGAGCAGTTCTTC. The chain carries TRBV3-1 and TRBJ2-1, with TRBD2 matching 7 bases. The germline CDR1 and CDR2 sequences are LGHDT and YNNKEL (reference sequence). The length of the CDR3 is 15 residues. With 4 bases clipped from V and 8 bases from J, the junction kept 11 bases outside the gene matches.

The chain has TRBV7-2 and TRBJ2-7; D is unclear. This CDR3 has 16 residues. Trimming took off 1 base at V and 0 bases at J, with 13 bases between the two ends. The V gene's germline CDR1 is SGHTA and CDR2 FQGNSA. CDR3 region: CASSLEVAVGSYEQYF. The CDR3 coding sequence is TGTGCCAGCAGCTTAGAGGTGGCAGTGGGCTCCTACGAGCAGTACTTC. Based on the CDR3 plus reference TRBV7-2 and TRBJ2-7, the full variable domain is GAGVSQSPSNKVTEKGKDVELRCDPISGHTALYWYRQSLGQGLEFLIYFQGNSAPDKSGLPSDRFSAERTGGSVSTLTIQRTQQEDSAVYLCASSLEVAVGSYEQYFGPGTRLTVT.

CDR3 DNA sequence: TGTGCCAGCAGCCGACTAGCGGGGAACGAGCAGTACTTC. Its translation is CASSRLAGNEQYF. V is TRBV2 and J is TRBJ2-7; 11 nucleotides align to TRBD2. The CDR3 length is 13 residues. Germline V CDR1 and CDR2: SNHLY, FYNNEI. J lost 5 bases, V lost 6 bases, and 3 bases had no gene match.

This clonotype was detected only a few times. J is TRBJ2-7 and V is TRBV18; TRBD1 matches 7 bases. The CDR3 contains 17 residues. The junction had 16 bases not matched to a gene; V was cut back by 5 bases and J by 3 bases. Germline CDR1 is KGHSH and CDR2 is LQKENI. DNA for the CDR3: TGTGCCAGCTCAATGAAGATAACCGGGACAGCTTACTACGAGCAGTACTTC. Residues: CASSMKITGTAYYEQYF.

In this sample, this clonotype turned up a few times. This rearrangement joins TRBV9 to TRBJ2-5, with D maybe TRBD1 (6 bases). The germline gives CDR1 SGDLS, CDR2 YYNGEE. V was cut by 3 bases and J by 4 bases, with 16 bases left in between. The CDR3 consists of 15 residues. The CDR3 loop is CASSASLLGGETQYF. As DNA, the CDR3 is TGTGCCAGCAGCGCCTCCCTCCTAGGGGGAGAGACCCAGTACTTC.

This clonotype was found a few times. The V call is TRBV7-3, the J call TRBJ2-1, with 11 nucleotides matching TRBD2. Germline CDR1 SGHTA, CDR2 FQGTGA. Germline trimming cut 5 bases from V and 3 bases from J; bases unmatched to any gene: 6. CDR3 length: 16 amino acids. The chain's CDR3 is CASSPLAGGFYNEQFF. CDR3 nucleotide sequence: TGTGCCAGCAGCCCCCTAGCGGGGGGATTCTACAATGAGCAGTTCTTC.

The chain recombines TRBV20-1 with TRBJ2-7; no firm D call. The CDR3 covers 15 residues. The ends were cut back, 0 bases at V and 0 bases at J, with 12 bases in the middle. CDR1 and CDR2 from the germline V gene are DFQATT and SNEGSKA (reference sequence). DNA for the CDR3: TGCAGTGCTAGAGACGCTAAGGGCTTCTCCTACGAGCAGTACTTC. Amino acids: CSARDAKGFSYEQYF.

This clonotype has only a few counts. The chain has TRBV20-1 and TRBJ2-1, with D uncertain. Germline CDR1 DFQATT, CDR2 SNEGSKA (reference sequence). The CDR3 is made up of 13 amino acids. V dropped 3 bases and J dropped 6 bases, with 12 bases sitting between them. The CDR3: CSASIRVSNEQFF. CDR3 in DNA: TGCAGTGCTAGTATCCGCGTCAGCAATGAGCAGTTCTTC.

The chain joins TRBV10-3 to TRBJ2-7; 10 nucleotides agree with TRBD2. The V gene's germline CDR1 is ENHRY and CDR2 SYGVKD. Trimming at V came to 3 bases and at J to 4 bases, leaving 0 bases not matched to a gene. The CDR3 contains 13 residues. In DNA form, the CDR3 reads TGTGCCATCAGTGAAGCGGGGGGGTACGAGCAGTACTTC. Translated, it gives CAISEAGGYEQYF.

DNA for the CDR3: TGTGCCAGCAGGCCCGCCGGGAACGAGCAGTACTTC. Residues: CASRPAGNEQYF. The J gene is TRBJ2-7, the V gene TRBV28, with a weak D call TRBD2 (5 bases). V gave up 6 bases and J gave up 5 bases, with 11 bases separating them. The CDR3 totals 12 residues. Germline V CDR1 and CDR2: MDHEN, SYDVKM.

The V and J genes are TRBV18 and TRBJ2-7, with D tentatively TRBD1 or TRBD2 (6 bases each). Germline V gives CDR1 KGHSH, CDR2 LQKENI. Trimming left V 3 bases short and J 7 bases short, with 19 bases between. The CDR3 has 15 residues. CDR3 in amino acids: CASSPGGHPSKEQYF. CDR3 in DNA: TGTGCCAGCTCACCGGGGGGCCACCCTAGTAAGGAGCAGTACTTC.

This chain joins TRBV12-3 or TRBV12-4 and TRBJ2-3, with D possibly being TRBD2 (5 bases). V lost 1 base and J lost 6, with 14 bases in between. This CDR3 is built from 15 residues. CDR3 sequence (DNA): TGTGCCAGCAGTTTAGACGGGGTTCTGGGGGATACGCAGTATTTT. Translating it yields CASSLDGVLGDTQYF.

The table lists this clonotype with a count of one. The gene calls are TRBV7-6 and TRBJ2-7; 8 nucleotides align to TRBD1. V lost 1 base to trimming and J lost 3 bases; unmatched junction nucleotides: 14. The CDR3 is 18 residues long. Germline-derived CDR1 and CDR2 are SGHVS and FNYEAQ. The CDR3 reads CASSLELTGGWRVYEQYF. The CDR3 DNA is TGTGCCAGCAGCTTAGAGCTAACAGGGGGTTGGAGGGTCTACGAGCAGTACTTC.

This clonotype was detected ten times or more. This chain links TRBV29-1 with TRBJ2-5, with TRBD1 as a possible D gene (5 bases). The ends were cut back, 4 bases at V and 8 bases at J, with 20 bases in the middle. The germline V gene has CDR1 SQVTM and CDR2 ANQGSEA. The CDR3 consists of 14 residues. As DNA, the CDR3 is TGCAGCGTTGTCCTCCTGCAGGGAATAGGAACCCAGTACTTC. Translated, it gives CSVVLLQGIGTQYF. The entire variable domain, with the rest obtained from reference TRBV29-1 and TRBJ2-5, is as follows: SAVISQKPSRDICQRGTSLTIQCQVDSQVTMMFWYRQQPGQSLTLIATANQGSEATYESGFVIDKFPISRPNLTFSTLTVSNMSPEDSSIYLCSVVLLQGIGTQYFGPGTRLLVL.

The chain joins TRBV12-3 or TRBV12-4 to TRBJ1-1; D gene unclear. This CDR3 is 15 amino acids long. Between the trimmed V and J ends, which lost 6 bases and 3 bases, there was a span of 17 bases. In DNA form, the CDR3 reads TGTGCCAGCAGCCCCGTAAGTGTTGAGGACACTGAAGCTTTCTTT. Its protein is CASSPVSVEDTEAFF.

The chain is built from TRBV5-5 and TRBJ1-2; no clear D gene. Trimming took 3 bases from V and 2 from J, leaving 8 bases between them. The CDR3 totals 13 residues. Germline CDR1 is SGHKS and CDR2 is YYEKEE (reference sequence). The DNA of the CDR3 is TGTGCCAGCAGCTGGAAGGAGAACTATGGCTACACCTTC. As protein: CASSWKENYGYTF. The variable domain in full, completed from reference TRBV5-5 and TRBJ1-2, reads DAGVTQSPTHLIKTRGQQVTLRCSPISGHKSVSWYQQVLGQGPQFIFQYYEKEERGRGNFPDRFSARQFPNYSSELNVNALLLGDSALYLCASSWKENYGYTFGSGTRLTVV.

This chain joins TRBV12-3 or TRBV12-4 and TRBJ2-1; no firm D call. This CDR3 is built from 14 residues. V lost 2 bases and J 8 bases, leaving 13 bases between the germline ends. In nucleotides, the CDR3 is TGTGCCAGCAGTTTAACGGCTCTGACTGATGAGCAGTTCTTC. It codes for CASSLTALTDEQFF.

The chain carries TRBV10-3 and TRBJ1-2, with D perhaps matching TRBD1 (5 bases). The CDR3 length is 11 residues. The ends were cut back, 11 bases at V and 5 bases at J, with 12 bases in the middle. CDR1 is ENHRY, CDR2 SYGVKD, per germline. The CDR3 sequence is CASAGEYGYTF. The CDR3 DNA sequence: TGTGCCTCTGCGGGGGAGTATGGCTACACCTTC.